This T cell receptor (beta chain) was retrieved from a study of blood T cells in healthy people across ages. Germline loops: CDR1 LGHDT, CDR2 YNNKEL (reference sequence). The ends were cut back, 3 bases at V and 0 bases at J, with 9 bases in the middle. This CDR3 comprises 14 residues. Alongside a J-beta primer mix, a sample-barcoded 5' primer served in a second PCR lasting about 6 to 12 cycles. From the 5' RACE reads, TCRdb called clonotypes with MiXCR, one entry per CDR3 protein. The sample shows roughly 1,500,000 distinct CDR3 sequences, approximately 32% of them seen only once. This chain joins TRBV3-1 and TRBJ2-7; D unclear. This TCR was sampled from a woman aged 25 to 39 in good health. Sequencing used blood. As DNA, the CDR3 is TGTGCCAGCAGCCATGGCTACCGCTCCTACGAGCAGTACTTC. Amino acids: CASSHGYRSYEQYF.